This T cell receptor beta chain comes out of a study of T cell responses to AZD1222 COVID-19 vaccine. Study information: Second doses were pooled across both intervals (about 4 or about 12 weeks).

Findings of the study overall: Only a handful of AZD1222 recipients were seropositive at baseline. Dominant CD4 TCR responses targeted spike regions 160-218 and 743-854. Spike-specific TCR breadth and depth were elevated following two AZD1222 doses.

Remarks on this clone: The antigen is unknown.

Clones were read by immunoSEQ multiplex PCR, and TCRdb kept only the in-frame ones, dropping some. The sample has around 100,000 clones, roughly 90% seen once; the top ten hold 6.5% to 8%. The sequence was obtained from an adult in good health. This sample comprised peripheral blood, obtained on day 0 of AZD1222 vaccination.

The DNA of the CDR3 is TGTGCCAGCAGCTTGGCCAGGGAGGAGACCCAGTACTTC. It is translated as CASSLAREETQYF. The genes are TRBV7-2 and TRBJ2-5; either TRBD1 or TRBD2 may fit D (5 bases each). Germline-derived CDR1 and CDR2 are SGHTA and FQGNSA. V lost 3 bases and J 5 bases, leaving 10 bases between the germline ends. This CDR3 is built from 13 residues.